Listed below are T cell receptor beta chains from one sample, sequenced in a study of shared clonotypes between healthy human individuals. Here immunoSEQ multiplex PCR was the method, and the copy in TCRdb shows in-frame clones only, minus some. Here the sample spans about 2.2 million clones, 90% to 95% being singletons. Sequencing input: naive CD8+ T cells from PBMCs. These receptors all come from a man aged 18 to 29 in good health. Some clones in this sample may be carry-over from other donors' samples. Each CDR3 is given with its conserved first and last residue. Each record gives: V gene, J gene, clone size, D gene, CDR3 protein, CDR3 DNA. A D gene is named only where the DNA matches it firmly. Size is omitted from some rows. Given values are once, few, many or a class for expanded clones.

v_call: TRBV7-9
j_call: TRBJ2-1
clone_size: .
d_call: TRBD2
cdr3_aa: CASTPLAGVLNEQFF
cdr3_nt: TGTGCCAGTACCCCTTTGGCGGGGGTTTTAAATGAGCAGTTCTTC

v_call: TRBV20-1
j_call: TRBJ2-1
clone_size: .
d_call: TRBD2
cdr3_aa: CSARERLAQFF
cdr3_nt: TGCAGTGCTAGAGAGCGACTAGCACAGTTCTTC

v_call: TRBV7-9
j_call: TRBJ2-1
clone_size: .
d_call: .
cdr3_aa: CASSPGSPQDNEQFF
cdr3_nt: TGTGCCAGCAGTCCCGGGAGTCCCCAAGACAATGAGCAGTTCTTC

v_call: TRBV7-3
j_call: TRBJ2-1
clone_size: .
d_call: TRBD2
cdr3_aa: CASSLSRTSGNEQFF
cdr3_nt: TGTGCCAGCAGTCTATCTCGGACTAGCGGGAATGAGCAGTTCTTC

v_call: TRBV28
j_call: TRBJ1-3
clone_size: .
d_call: .
cdr3_aa: CASSLLIGRGIGNTIYF
cdr3_nt: TGTGCCAGCAGTTTATTGATCGGGAGGGGGATCGGAAACACCATATATTTT

v_call: TRBV28
j_call: TRBJ1-3
clone_size: .
d_call: .
cdr3_aa: CASSLWGDTNSGNTIYF
cdr3_nt: TGTGCCAGCAGTTTATGGGGCGACACCAACTCTGGAAACACCATATATTTT

v_call: TRBV27
j_call: TRBJ2-7
clone_size: .
d_call: .
cdr3_aa: CASSSSGIYEQYF
cdr3_nt: TGTGCCAGCAGTTCCAGCGGAATCTACGAGCAGTACTTC

v_call: TRBV7-2
j_call: TRBJ1-2
clone_size: .
d_call: .
cdr3_aa: CASSLAGPDYGYTF
cdr3_nt: TGTGCCAGCAGCTTAGCAGGGCCCGACTATGGCTACACCTTC

v_call: TRBV11-2
j_call: TRBJ2-3
clone_size: .
d_call: .
cdr3_aa: CASSSLAGWKGTQYF
cdr3_nt: TGTGCCAGCAGCTCCCTTGCGGGGTGGAAGGGTACGCAGTATTTT

v_call: TRBV5-4
j_call: TRBJ2-1
clone_size: .
d_call: .
cdr3_aa: CASSPEGRGNEQFF
cdr3_nt: TGTGCCAGCAGCCCCGAAGGACGGGGGAATGAGCAGTTCTTC

v_call: TRBV4-3
j_call: TRBJ2-3
clone_size: .
d_call: .
cdr3_aa: CASSQDLVARTTSGGPDTQYF
cdr3_nt: TGCGCCAGCAGCCAAGATCTTGTAGCGAGGACCACCTCGGGCGGCCCAGATACGCAGTATTTT

v_call: TRBV6-4
j_call: TRBJ2-7
clone_size: once
d_call: .
cdr3_aa: CASSDRERQAYEQYF
cdr3_nt: TGTGCCAGCAGTGACCGGGAGCGGCAGGCCTACGAGCAGTACTTC

v_call: TRBV7-9
j_call: TRBJ2-1
clone_size: .
d_call: .
cdr3_aa: CASSLPTGSNEQFF
cdr3_nt: TGTGCCAGCAGTTTGCCAACAGGGTCCAATGAGCAGTTCTTC

v_call: TRBV19
j_call: TRBJ2-2
clone_size: .
d_call: TRBD1
cdr3_aa: CASSPRTGREPGELFF
cdr3_nt: TGTGCCAGTAGTCCCAGGACAGGGCGGGAACCCGGGGAGCTGTTTTTT

v_call: TRBV19
j_call: TRBJ2-2
clone_size: .
d_call: TRBD1
cdr3_aa: CASQTGAWGGELFF
cdr3_nt: TGTGCCAGCCAGACAGGGGCTTGGGGCGGGGAGCTGTTTTTT

v_call: TRBV27
j_call: TRBJ1-2
clone_size: .
d_call: TRBD1
cdr3_aa: CASSPLSVYGTGGGTGYTF
cdr3_nt: TGTGCCAGCAGTCCCTTGAGTGTGTACGGGACAGGTGGTGGGACTGGCTACACCTTC

v_call: TRBV19
j_call: TRBJ2-7
clone_size: .
d_call: .
cdr3_aa: CASSIAPYFAYEQYF
cdr3_nt: TGTGCCAGTAGTATAGCGCCATACTTCGCCTACGAGCAGTACTTC

v_call: TRBV30
j_call: TRBJ2-7
clone_size: .
d_call: .
cdr3_aa: CAWTGTYEQYF
cdr3_nt: TGTGCCTGGACCGGGACCTACGAGCAGTACTTC

v_call: TRBV2
j_call: TRBJ1-2
clone_size: once
d_call: TRBD1
cdr3_aa: CASRPGQGSNYGYTF
cdr3_nt: TGTGCCAGCAGGCCGGGACAGGGGTCCAACTATGGCTACACCTTC

v_call: TRBV7-2
j_call: TRBJ1-4
clone_size: .
d_call: TRBD1
cdr3_aa: CASSWAGGNLVEKLFF
cdr3_nt: TGTGCCAGCAGCTGGGCAGGGGGCAATCTGGTTGAAAAACTGTTTTTT

v_call: TRBV9
j_call: TRBJ2-3
clone_size: .
d_call: .
cdr3_aa: CASSVVSRGTTDTQYF
cdr3_nt: TGTGCCAGCAGCGTAGTTTCGAGGGGGACTACAGATACGCAGTATTTT

v_call: TRBV19
j_call: TRBJ2-2
clone_size: .
d_call: .
cdr3_aa: CASTPGLTAGELFF
cdr3_nt: TGTGCCAGTACCCCGGGGCTAACCGCCGGGGAGCTGTTTTTT

v_call: TRBV27
j_call: TRBJ1-4
clone_size: .
d_call: .
cdr3_aa: CASSLIPPLGSGNEKLFF
cdr3_nt: TGTGCCAGCAGTTTAATTCCCCCCTTAGGTTCCGGTAATGAAAAACTGTTTTTT

v_call: TRBV4-1
j_call: TRBJ2-7
clone_size: .
d_call: .
cdr3_aa: CASSQERDLTYEQYF
cdr3_nt: TGCGCCAGCAGCCAAGAGCGGGATTTGACCTACGAGCAGTACTTC

v_call: TRBV27
j_call: TRBJ2-1
clone_size: .
d_call: TRBD1
cdr3_aa: CASSPHTSGQVFKSGQFF
cdr3_nt: TGTGCCAGCAGTCCCCATACGTCAGGACAGGTGTTTAAATCCGGGCAGTTCTTC

v_call: TRBV7-9
j_call: TRBJ1-4
clone_size: .
d_call: .
cdr3_aa: CASSFTGLGPYEKLFF
cdr3_nt: TGTGCCAGCAGCTTTACAGGGCTGGGGCCCTATGAAAAACTGTTTTTT

v_call: TRBV7-3
j_call: TRBJ2-3
clone_size: .
d_call: .
cdr3_aa: CASSLHQGTDTQYF
cdr3_nt: TGTGCCAGCAGCTTACATCAGGGCACAGATACGCAGTATTTT

v_call: TRBV19
j_call: TRBJ1-1
clone_size: .
d_call: .
cdr3_aa: CASKARQVSTEAFF
cdr3_nt: TGTGCCAGTAAGGCCCGACAGGTGAGCACTGAAGCTTTCTTT

v_call: TRBV28
j_call: TRBJ2-5
clone_size: .
d_call: TRBD2
cdr3_aa: CASGYPGGYQETQYF
cdr3_nt: TGTGCCAGCGGGTACCCGGGGGGGTACCAAGAGACCCAGTACTTC

v_call: TRBV11-2
j_call: TRBJ2-7
clone_size: .
d_call: .
cdr3_aa: CASSLAPGGTFSYEQYF
cdr3_nt: TGTGCCAGCAGCTTAGCCCCGGGCGGGACTTTCTCCTACGAGCAGTACTTC

v_call: TRBV29-1
j_call: TRBJ2-1
clone_size: .
d_call: .
cdr3_aa: CSVDFQGSYNEQFF
cdr3_nt: TGCAGCGTTGATTTCCAGGGGTCCTACAATGAGCAGTTCTTC

v_call: TRBV11-2
j_call: TRBJ2-5
clone_size: once
d_call: .
cdr3_aa: CASSLDIYLAGSDTQETQYF
cdr3_nt: TGTGCCAGCAGCTTAGATATTTACCTCGCCGGTAGCGATACCCAAGAGACCCAGTACTTC

v_call: TRBV28
j_call: TRBJ2-3
clone_size: .
d_call: TRBD2
cdr3_aa: CGTLAGWGDTQYF
cdr3_nt: TGTGGGACCCTAGCGGGCTGGGGAGATACGCAGTATTTT

v_call: TRBV30
j_call: TRBJ1-2
clone_size: .
d_call: .
cdr3_aa: CAWSVRVDGYTF
cdr3_nt: TGTGCCTGGAGTGTACGGGTTGATGGCTACACCTTC

v_call: TRBV15
j_call: TRBJ2-6
clone_size: .
d_call: .
cdr3_aa: CATSRGKSSGANVLTF
cdr3_nt: TGTGCCACCAGCAGAGGGAAAAGCTCTGGGGCCAACGTCCTGACTTTC

v_call: TRBV6-1
j_call: TRBJ2-7
clone_size: once
d_call: .
cdr3_aa: CASRSEDVYEQYF
cdr3_nt: TGTGCCAGCAGAAGTGAGGACGTTTACGAGCAGTACTTC

v_call: TRBV10-3
j_call: TRBJ2-1
clone_size: .
d_call: TRBD1
cdr3_aa: CAISESNLILRQGAGEQFF
cdr3_nt: TGTGCCATCAGTGAGTCGAATTTAATTCTGCGGCAGGGGGCTGGTGAGCAGTTCTTC

v_call: TRBV5-4
j_call: TRBJ1-2
clone_size: .
d_call: .
cdr3_aa: CASSLEGPGRGYTF
cdr3_nt: TGTGCCAGCAGCTTGGAGGGACCAGGGAGGGGCTACACCTTC

v_call: TRBV28
j_call: TRBJ2-7
clone_size: once
d_call: TRBD2
cdr3_aa: CASSYNPGEGDPYEQYF
cdr3_nt: TGTGCCAGCAGTTATAACCCCGGGGAGGGTGACCCCTACGAGCAGTACTTC

v_call: TRBV29-1
j_call: TRBJ2-7
clone_size: .
d_call: TRBD2
cdr3_aa: CSGLAGAYEQYF
cdr3_nt: TGCAGCGGACTAGCGGGAGCTTACGAGCAGTACTTC

v_call: TRBV19
j_call: TRBJ2-7
clone_size: .
d_call: .
cdr3_aa: CASSPRVEDYEQYF
cdr3_nt: TGTGCCAGTAGTCCCAGGGTAGAGGACTACGAGCAGTACTTC

v_call: TRBV15
j_call: TRBJ1-1
clone_size: .
d_call: .
cdr3_aa: CATSRDARLTEAFF
cdr3_nt: TGTGCCACCAGCAGAGACGCTCGGCTCACTGAAGCTTTCTTT

v_call: TRBV6-1
j_call: TRBJ2-1
clone_size: .
d_call: TRBD2
cdr3_aa: CASSGTSVYNEQFF
cdr3_nt: TGTGCCAGCAGTGGAACTAGCGTTTACAATGAGCAGTTCTTC

v_call: TRBV2
j_call: TRBJ2-7
clone_size: .
d_call: .
cdr3_aa: CASIGTQAAYEQYF
cdr3_nt: TGTGCCAGCATAGGGACCCAGGCGGCCTACGAGCAGTACTTC

v_call: TRBV5-1
j_call: TRBJ2-1
clone_size: .
d_call: TRBD2
cdr3_aa: CASSSMLAGPNNEQFF
cdr3_nt: TGCGCCAGCAGCTCCATGTTAGCGGGCCCAAACAATGAGCAGTTCTTC

v_call: TRBV4-1
j_call: TRBJ2-7
clone_size: .
d_call: TRBD2
cdr3_aa: CASSQLAGGSYEQYF
cdr3_nt: TGCGCCAGCAGCCAACTAGCGGGAGGGTCCTACGAGCAGTACTTC

v_call: TRBV30
j_call: TRBJ2-3
clone_size: .
d_call: .
cdr3_aa: CAWSYNTDTQYF
cdr3_nt: TGTGCCTGGAGTTACAACACAGATACGCAGTATTTT

v_call: TRBV27
j_call: TRBJ2-7
clone_size: once
d_call: TRBD2
cdr3_aa: CASSPSGYEQYF
cdr3_nt: TGTGCCAGCAGTCCTAGCGGCTACGAGCAGTACTTC

v_call: TRBV11-2
j_call: TRBJ2-5
clone_size: once
d_call: TRBD1
cdr3_aa: CASKDRGQRETQYF
cdr3_nt: TGTGCCAGCAAAGACAGGGGGCAGCGAGAGACCCAGTACTTC

v_call: TRBV13
j_call: TRBJ2-7
clone_size: .
d_call: TRBD2
cdr3_aa: CASSLTSALSYEQYF
cdr3_nt: TGTGCCAGCAGCTTGACTAGCGCCCTATCCTACGAGCAGTACTTC

v_call: TRBV6-1
j_call: TRBJ2-2
clone_size: .
d_call: .
cdr3_aa: CASGRSTGELFF
cdr3_nt: TGTGCCAGCGGGAGAAGCACCGGGGAGCTGTTTTTT

v_call: TRBV18
j_call: TRBJ2-7
clone_size: .
d_call: .
cdr3_aa: CASSRAGNPREQYF
cdr3_nt: TGTGCCAGCTCACGGGCAGGGAACCCCCGCGAGCAGTACTTC

v_call: TRBV11-2
j_call: TRBJ2-1
clone_size: .
d_call: .
cdr3_aa: CASSLVAQPNNEQFF
cdr3_nt: TGTGCCAGCAGCTTAGTGGCACAGCCTAACAATGAGCAGTTCTTC

v_call: TRBV15
j_call: TRBJ2-5
clone_size: .
d_call: .
cdr3_aa: CATSSGGTGRGETQYF
cdr3_nt: TGTGCCACCAGCAGCGGGGGAACAGGGCGGGGAGAGACCCAGTACTTC

v_call: TRBV7-9
j_call: TRBJ2-1
clone_size: .
d_call: .
cdr3_aa: CASSFTAESYNEQFF
cdr3_nt: TGTGCCAGCAGCTTTACCGCGGAAAGCTACAATGAGCAGTTCTTC

v_call: TRBV30
j_call: TRBJ1-2
clone_size: .
d_call: .
cdr3_aa: CAWNGRSPYGYTF
cdr3_nt: TGTGCCTGGAACGGCAGGTCCCCCTATGGCTACACCTTC